Included here is one TCR beta chain sequence, with context. The antigen remains unidentified. V was pared by 5 bases and J by 0 bases, with 5 bases between. This CDR3 region has 12 residues. Germline-derived CDR1 and CDR2 are MNHNS and SASEGT. This entry comes from a study of cytomegalovirus exposure and HLA in healthy donors. Broader study findings: Follow-up analysis seemed to connect common viral pathogens with several of the most significant clusters identified. In an earlier analysis, about 90% or about 30%: the productive usage of most TCR beta V segments. As a later analysis revealed, most CMV-associated TCR beta chains appeared HLA-restricted. Association of 16,951 TCR beta sequences with HLA alleles was found at 0.05 false discovery rate in a later analysis.

Both 60 Vbeta primers and 13 Jbeta primers went into the PCR. The data were produced by immunoSEQ multiplex PCR, yet TCRdb's version contains in-frame clones alone and is incomplete. The sample contains some 110,000 clones, 65% to 90% of which appear only once. The chain links TRBV6-1 to TRBJ2-7, with D hard to call. This receptor was taken from a woman under 40 in good health and CMV-seronegative. Material: PBMCs. For the CDR3, the DNA is TGTGCCAGCAGTCTTAACTCCTACGAGCAGTACTTC. This codes for CASSLNSYEQYF.